This T cell receptor beta chain was profiled in a study of T cell repertoires in ileal Crohn's disease. As regards this clone: Antigen specificity is unknown.

Patients were adults with ileal or ileocolonic Crohn's disease needing resection. Whole-study results and caveats: Compared with non-smokers, active smokers at surgery showed more clonal expansions.

V lost 4 bases and J 3 bases, leaving 27 bases between the germline ends. Looked up from germline, CDR1 is GTSNPN and CDR2 is SVGIG (reference sequence). CDR3 length: 18 amino acids. Sequencing was performed with immunoSEQ multiplex PCR; in TCRdb, only in-frame clones are kept and a portion is missing. The data show approximately 30,000 clones, about four fifths seen once. The sequence was obtained from an adult with Crohn's disease. The chain couples TRBV30 to TRBJ1-1; no firm D call. The material sequenced was ileal tissue. CDR3 sequence: CAWKPNPRQAGWDTEAFF. The CDR3 DNA reads as TGTGCCTGGAAACCGAACCCACGGCAGGCCGGTTGGGACACTGAAGCTTTCTTT.